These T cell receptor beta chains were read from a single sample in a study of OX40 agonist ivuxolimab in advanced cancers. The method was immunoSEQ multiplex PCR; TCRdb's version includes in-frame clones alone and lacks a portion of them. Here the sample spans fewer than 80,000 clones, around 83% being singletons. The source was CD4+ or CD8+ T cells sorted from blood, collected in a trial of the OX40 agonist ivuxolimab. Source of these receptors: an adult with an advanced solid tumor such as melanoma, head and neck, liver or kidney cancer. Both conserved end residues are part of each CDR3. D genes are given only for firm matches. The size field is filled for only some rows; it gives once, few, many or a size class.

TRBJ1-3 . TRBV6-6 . CASSGPAGGIYF TGTGCCAGCAGCGGCCCCGCAGGCGGCATATATTTT
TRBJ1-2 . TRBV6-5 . CASSFSTNQGNGYTF TGTGCCAGCAGTTTCTCGACCAACCAGGGAAATGGCTACACCTTC
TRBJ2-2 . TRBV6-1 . CASSEGASAGELFF TGTGCCAGCAGTGAAGGGGCCTCGGCCGGGGAGCTGTTTTTT
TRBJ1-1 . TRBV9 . CASSVSGGEAFF TGTGCCAGCAGCGTATCCGGGGGTGAAGCTTTCTTT
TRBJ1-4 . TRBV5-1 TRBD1 CASSLGFGTEGEKLFF TGCGCCAGCAGCTTGGGTTTCGGGACAGAAGGTGAAAAACTGTTTTTT
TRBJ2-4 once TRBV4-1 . CASSQDGVADIAKNIQYF TGCGCCAGCAGCCAAGATGGGGTAGCGGATATAGCCAAAAACATTCAGTACTTC
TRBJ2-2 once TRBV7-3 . CASSLTDGHGELFF TGTGCCAGCAGCTTAACAGACGGGCACGGGGAGCTGTTTTTT
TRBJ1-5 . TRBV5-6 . CASSWSDPGRGNQPQHF TGTGCCAGCAGCTGGAGCGACCCCGGACGGGGCAATCAGCCCCAGCATTTT
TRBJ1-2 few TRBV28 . CASSLDSIYGYTF TGTGCCAGCAGTTTAGACAGTATCTATGGCTACACCTTC
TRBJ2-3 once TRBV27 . CASSPWGGPDTQYF TGTGCCAGCAGCCCTTGGGGGGGGCCAGATACGCAGTATTTT
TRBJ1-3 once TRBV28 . CASSHLVIAGLSGNTIYF TGTGCCAGCAGCCATCTCGTTATCGCAGGCCTCTCTGGAAACACCATATATTTT
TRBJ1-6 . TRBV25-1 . CASSGTDNSPLHF TGTGCCAGCAGTGGGACAGATAATTCACCCCTCCACTTT
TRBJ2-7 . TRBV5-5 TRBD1 CASSNRDRGDEQYF TGTGCCAGCAGCAACCGGGACAGGGGGGACGAGCAGTACTTC